This TCR beta chain is drawn from a study of blood T cells in healthy people across ages (dated by TCRdb to the mid-2010s). Concerning the study at large: In model experiments, roughly one uniquely barcoded TCR beta cDNA molecule per two T cells was captured by template switching. Two additional independent replicas of 1 million unique cDNA reads from the same blood draw were analyzed for two donors (one aged 18 to 30 and one aged 80 or older). Four age groups were formed from the donors: young (average roughly 15 years), middle-aged (approximately 39), aged (about 62) and long-lived (82). To avoid experimental bias, donors of different ages were spread randomly across the sequencing lanes. Age-related changes in TCR beta repertoire diversity were measured in the study by deep sequencing normalized with unique cDNA molecular identifiers. General study outcomes and caveats: Bulk unsorted PBMC profiling prevented conclusive comparison of naive and antigen-experienced compartments. The long-lived group showed more naive CD4+ T cells, fewer expanded clones and increased TCR diversity than the aged group, suggesting age selection. Estimates of total diversity from one million sequenced T cells were regarded as lower bounds and underestimates. The CMV infection status of donors was not known, potentially confounding age-related changes in expanded clonotypes. As age increased, observed TCR beta diversity per million T cells dropped in a roughly linear way, and a significant reduction was already evident by age roughly 40. A strong correlation was found between observed TCR beta diversity and the percentage of naive T cells measured by flow cytometry.

V ends up 3 bases short and J 6 bases short, with an unmatched junction base count of 9. The CDR3 has 15 amino acids, counting the end cysteine and phenylalanine. Only the CDR3 part of the read is kept: 45 bases, read in frame from the first base. Sequences SGDLS (CDR1) and YYNGEE (CDR2) are obtained from the germline V gene. The approximately 41 donors, aged about 6 to 100 years, were systemically healthy Caucasian individuals from Russia. Ten milliliters of peripheral blood were drawn from each donor into EDTA-treated Vacutainer tubes. Ficoll-Paque density-gradient centrifugation was used to isolate PBMCs, with at least 6.5 million per sample. Total RNA, at least 5 micrograms per sample, was extracted from PBMCs with Trizol reagent. For every donor, an aliquot of PBMCs went through flow cytometry to measure the percentages of naive CD45RAhigh/CD27high T cells. The library was prepared using 5' RACE. The sequencing machine was an Illumina HiSeq 2500. A second PCR of 7 to 11 cycles was performed with a sample-barcoded 5' primer and a J-beta primer mix. A unique molecular identifier was introduced onto each TCR beta cDNA molecule by a template-switch 5' adaptor carrying 12 random nucleotides. Each sample yielded at least 2.5 million CDR3-containing paired-end reads. The Mint cDNA synthesis kit, primed by a TRBC-specific oligonucleotide, was used to synthesize first-strand cDNA from all RNA. After uracil-DNA glycosylase treatment, a first 18-cycle PCR used universal primers M1SS and BC2_uni_R on all cDNA. The original methods were these. Normalization of each sample was performed by random selection of 1 million high-quality reads, each carrying a distinct molecular identifier. Reads sharing molecular identifiers were discarded rather than binned into consensus sequences. CDR3 identification, clonotype clustering and error correction used MiTCR with a Q25 quality threshold and the strictest error-elimination algorithm. A nonparametric unseen species model with Euler transformation was used to estimate a lower bound on total TCR beta diversity. The public reads were quality trimmed at Q25 with fastp and then assembled into clones with MiXCR by TCRdb, keeping productive beta chains. Rows with one shared CDR3 protein collapse into an entry with the most common genes and DNA. These V and J calls originate from TCRdb's pipeline instead of the authors' own analysis. In this sample the table shows 1.5 million to 2 million distinct CDR3 sequences, 28% of which occur a single time. 7.7% of the sample lies in the top ten.

A word on this clonotype: This receptor's antigen is unknown. Base qualities are missing; no much larger clone stands one base away.

The rearrangement combines TRBV9 with TRBJ2-1; a stretch of 7 junction bases matches TRBD2. The sequence came from a woman aged 25 to 39 in good health. Sequenced sample: blood. The sequenced DNA is TGTGCCAGCAGCGGAACGGGACTACCGACCAATGAGCAGTTCTTC. It translates to CASSGTGLPTNEQFF.